This paragraph reports one T cell receptor (beta chain). The antigen is not known. The junction had 19 bases not matched to a gene; V was cut back by 5 bases and J by 15 bases. CDR3 size: 15 residues. Germline CDR1 SGHNT, CDR2 YENEEA. PCR employed 60 Vbeta and 13 Jbeta primers. Here immunoSEQ multiplex PCR was the method, and the copy in TCRdb shows in-frame clones only, minus some. The top ten hold around 3.8% of the sample, which has about 100,000 clones, approximately 73% seen once. The data were obtained in a study of cytomegalovirus exposure and HLA in healthy donors. Study summary: Earlier sequencing of 150 million to 200 million T cells yielded around 120 million unique TCR beta sequences. Overall study results and limits: A list of roughly 160 TCR beta chains associated with cytomegalovirus was given. For most subjects, TCR beta sequences were reported to predict HLA-A and HLA-B alleles with accuracy. Analysis was carried out at a later point, and it linked a missense DCLRE1C variant to TCR beta V- and J-gene trimming.

The V call is TRBV11-3, the J call TRBJ2-1, with 7 nucleotides matching TRBD2. The sample comprised PBMCs. The source of this sequence is a woman aged 50 to 60 in good health and CMV-seropositive. The CDR3 region is CASSPRGSGAWRLFF. The CDR3 DNA sequence: TGTGCCAGCAGCCCTCGGGGGAGCGGGGCCTGGCGGCTGTTCTTC.